Detailed here is one T cell receptor (beta chain). The specificity of this receptor is unknown. Base-call qualities are not available, and no considerably larger clone is one nucleotide away. Through the immunoSEQ TRB Survey service, multiplex V and J primers were used to amplify rearranged CDR3 beta regions from genomic DNA. To keep depth equal across samples, survey-level sequencing depth of up to 500,000 reads per sample was applied. The libraries were purified, combined into pools and sequenced with Illumina technology. Processing in the source paper ran as follows. immunoSEQ online tools were used for productive clonality, sample overlap, pairwise scatters, CDR3 beta length, V/D/J gene usage and productiveness. Alongside Shannon and Simpson indices, calculated diversity was computed as the number of unique rearrangements divided by total templates, multiplied by 100. Principal component analysis used the R prcomp function and ggbiplot package on Z-score normalized data. Morisita's index was used to quantify the clonal overlap between blood and rectum within each subject. TCRdb stores this immuneACCESS table with in-frame sequences only. Part of the clones is absent; in the studies checked, under half of the shortfall reflects unresolved V genes, and no reason is known for the rest. That table furnishes V, J and clone size, whereas the DNA furnished D and trimming. The sample contains about 16,000 clones, 60% to 80% of them found a single time. The top ten clones comprise under 9% of the sample.

The record originates from a study of pediatric ulcerative colitis (dated by TCRdb to the late 2010s). Regarding the complete study: Ten or so newly diagnosed, treatment-naive pediatric ulcerative colitis patients and a handful of non-IBD control children each provided paired blood and rectal samples.

Summary of the overall study and its limitations: Repertoires were derived from total lymphocyte DNA, so rare subsets such as regulatory T cells may have patterns not reflected. Features of the rectal repertoire distinguished controls, mild-moderate colitis patients and acute severe colitis patients, and in acute severe colitis rectal diversity was lower because of clonal expansions. Clonal overlap between a subject's own blood and rectum was significantly greater in ulcerative colitis patients than in controls, which suggests more T cell trafficking to inflamed tissue. A couple of patients' blood samples yielded substantially fewer templates for technical reasons and were excluded from blood-rectal overlap analysis. A couple of rectal CDR3 clonotypes were found in every ulcerative colitis patient but in no control. T cells from blood may have been included in the rectal pinch biopsies, particularly in patients with overt colitis. The healthy control group was small, consisting of only a handful of individuals.

During colonoscopy, one to two pinch biopsies were obtained from the rectum for research purposes. The control children had a colonoscopy because IBD was suspected, but their endoscopy was normal both macroscopically and histologically, and none were diagnosed with IBD within the following year. Before DNA isolation, rectal biopsies were subjected to proteinase K digestion. The Wizard kit (Promega) was used to extract genomic DNA from the blood and intestinal samples. The sample taken for sequencing was gut tissue. The origin of this receptor is a boy aged 5-17 years who was a control in a study of pediatric ulcerative colitis.

The DNA reads TGTGCCAGCAGCTCCTTGAGATCAGGGAGGGGGCCCGCTTATCAGCCCCAGCATTTT. Its protein product is CASSSLRSGRGPAYQPQHF. Recombination linked TRBV7-2 to TRBJ1-5; 7 bases in the junction line up with TRBD1. The V end gives up 4 bases and the J end 5 bases, leaving 20 bases in the junction not matched to a gene. Taken from cysteine to phenylalanine, the CDR3 has 19 residues. The entry retains the CDR3 DNA only, 57 bases that are in frame from base 1. CDR1 and CDR2, looked up from the germline V gene, are SGHTA and FQGNSA.